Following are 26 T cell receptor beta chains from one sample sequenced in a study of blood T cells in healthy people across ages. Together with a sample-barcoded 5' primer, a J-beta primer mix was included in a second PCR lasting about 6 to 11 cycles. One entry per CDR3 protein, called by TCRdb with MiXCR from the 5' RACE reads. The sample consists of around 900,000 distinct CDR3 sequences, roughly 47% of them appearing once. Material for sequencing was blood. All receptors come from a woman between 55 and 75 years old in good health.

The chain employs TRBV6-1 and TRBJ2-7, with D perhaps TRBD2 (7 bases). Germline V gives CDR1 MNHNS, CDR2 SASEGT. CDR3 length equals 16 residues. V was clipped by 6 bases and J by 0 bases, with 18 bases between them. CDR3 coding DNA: TGTGCCAGCAGCGCCCGGGGGGCGCCCAGCTCCTACGAGCAGTACTTC. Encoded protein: CASSARGAPSSYEQYF.

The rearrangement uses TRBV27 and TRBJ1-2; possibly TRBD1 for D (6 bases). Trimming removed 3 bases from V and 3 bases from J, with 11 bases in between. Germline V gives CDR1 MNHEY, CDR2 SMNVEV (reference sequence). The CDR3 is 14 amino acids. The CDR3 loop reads CASSLGRGHYGYTF. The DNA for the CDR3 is TGTGCCAGCAGTTTGGGACGGGGGCACTATGGCTACACCTTC.

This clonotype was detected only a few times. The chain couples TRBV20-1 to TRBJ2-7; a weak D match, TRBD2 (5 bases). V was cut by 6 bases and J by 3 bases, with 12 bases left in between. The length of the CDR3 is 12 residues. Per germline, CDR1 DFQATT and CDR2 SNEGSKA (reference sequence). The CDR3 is CSATRDNYEQYF. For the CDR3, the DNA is TGCAGTGCAACACGGGATAACTACGAGCAGTACTTC.

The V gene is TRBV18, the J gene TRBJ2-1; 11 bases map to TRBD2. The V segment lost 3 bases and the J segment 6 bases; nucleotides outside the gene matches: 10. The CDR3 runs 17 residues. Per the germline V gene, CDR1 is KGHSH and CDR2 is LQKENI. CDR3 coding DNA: TGTGCCAGCTCACCTCAGACTAGCGGGACGCCTTCCAATGAGCAGTTCTTC. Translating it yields CASSPQTSGTPSNEQFF.

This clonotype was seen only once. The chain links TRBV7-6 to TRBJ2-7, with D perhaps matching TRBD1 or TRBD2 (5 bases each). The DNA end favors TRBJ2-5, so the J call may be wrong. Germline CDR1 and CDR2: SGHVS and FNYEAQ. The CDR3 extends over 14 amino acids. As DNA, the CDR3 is TGTGCCAGCAGCTTAGCAGGGGAGAAGGAGACCCAGTACTTC. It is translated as CASSLAGEKETQYF.

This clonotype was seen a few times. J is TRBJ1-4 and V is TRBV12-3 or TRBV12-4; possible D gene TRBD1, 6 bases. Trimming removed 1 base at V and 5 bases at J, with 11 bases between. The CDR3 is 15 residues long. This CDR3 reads CASSLEGRGNEKLFF. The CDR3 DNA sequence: TGTGCCAGCAGTTTAGAAGGCAGGGGAAATGAAAAACTGTTTTTT.

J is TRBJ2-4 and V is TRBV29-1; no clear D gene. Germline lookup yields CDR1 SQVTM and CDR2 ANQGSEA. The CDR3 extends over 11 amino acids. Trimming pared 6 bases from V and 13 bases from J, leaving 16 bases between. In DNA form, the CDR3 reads TGCAGCGTCCGGACCGTCCGAGAGCAGTACTTC. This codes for CSVRTVREQYF.

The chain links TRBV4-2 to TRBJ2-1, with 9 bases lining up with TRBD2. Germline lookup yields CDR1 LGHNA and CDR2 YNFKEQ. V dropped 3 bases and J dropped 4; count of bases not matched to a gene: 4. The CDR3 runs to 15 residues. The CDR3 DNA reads TGTGCCAGCAGCCATCTTAGCGGGAGTTACAATGAGCAGTTCTTC. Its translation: CASSHLSGSYNEQFF.

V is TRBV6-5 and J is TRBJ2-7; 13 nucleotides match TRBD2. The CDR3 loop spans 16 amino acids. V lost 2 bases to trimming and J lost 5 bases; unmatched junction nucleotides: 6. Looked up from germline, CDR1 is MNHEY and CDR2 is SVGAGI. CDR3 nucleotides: TGTGCCAGCAGTTACCGTACTAGCGGGAGGGCTGACGAGCAGTACTTC. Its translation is CASSYRTSGRADEQYF.

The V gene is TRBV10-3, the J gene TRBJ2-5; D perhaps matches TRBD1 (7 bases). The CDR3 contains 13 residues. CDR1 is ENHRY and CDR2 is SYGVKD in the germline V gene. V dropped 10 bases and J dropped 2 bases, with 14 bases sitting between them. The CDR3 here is CATGGTAQETQYF. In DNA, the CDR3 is TGTGCCACTGGAGGGACAGCACAAGAGACCCAGTACTTC.

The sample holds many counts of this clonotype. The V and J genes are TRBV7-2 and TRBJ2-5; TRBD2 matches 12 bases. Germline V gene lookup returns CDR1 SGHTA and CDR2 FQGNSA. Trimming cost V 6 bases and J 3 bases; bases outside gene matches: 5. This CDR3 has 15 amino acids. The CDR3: CASRRTSGIKETQYF. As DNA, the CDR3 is TGTGCCAGCAGACGGACTAGCGGGATTAAAGAGACCCAGTACTTC.

CDR3 DNA sequence: TGTGCCAGCAGTGAATCCTGGACAGGGAGCCCAGATACGCAGTATTTT. It encodes CASSESWTGSPDTQYF. V and J are TRBV25-1 and TRBJ2-3, with 8 bases identical to TRBD1. The CDR3 sequence is 16 residues long. Germline V CDR1 and CDR2: MGHDK, SYGVNS. The trim removed 1 base at V and 4 bases at J, leaving 7 bases unmatched.

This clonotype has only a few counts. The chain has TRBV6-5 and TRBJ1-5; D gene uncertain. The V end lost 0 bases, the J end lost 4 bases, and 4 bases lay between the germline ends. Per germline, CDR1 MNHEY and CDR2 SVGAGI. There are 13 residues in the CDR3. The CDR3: CASSYSRNQPQHF. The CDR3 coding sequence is TGTGCCAGCAGTTACTCGCGTAATCAGCCCCAGCATTTT.

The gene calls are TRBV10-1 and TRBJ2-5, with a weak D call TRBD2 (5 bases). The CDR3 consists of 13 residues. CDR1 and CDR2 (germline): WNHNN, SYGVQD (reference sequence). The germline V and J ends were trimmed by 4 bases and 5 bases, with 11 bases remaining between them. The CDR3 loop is CASSVRGMETQYF. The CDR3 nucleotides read TGCGCCAGCAGTGTTCGGGGAATGGAGACCCAGTACTTC.

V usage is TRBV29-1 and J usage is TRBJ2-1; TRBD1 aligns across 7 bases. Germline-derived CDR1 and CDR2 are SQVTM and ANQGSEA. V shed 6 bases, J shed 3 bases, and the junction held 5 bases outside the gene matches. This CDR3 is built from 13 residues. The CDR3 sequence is CSVTPGGYNEQFF. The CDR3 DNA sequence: TGCAGCGTAACCCCAGGGGGCTACAATGAGCAGTTCTTC.

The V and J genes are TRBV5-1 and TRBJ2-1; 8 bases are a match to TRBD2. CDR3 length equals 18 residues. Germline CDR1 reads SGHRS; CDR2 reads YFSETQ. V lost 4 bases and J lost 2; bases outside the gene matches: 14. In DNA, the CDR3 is TGCGCCAGCAGCGGGGCAAGAGCGGGAGTTTACACCTACAATGAGCAGTTCTTC. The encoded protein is CASSGARAGVYTYNEQFF.

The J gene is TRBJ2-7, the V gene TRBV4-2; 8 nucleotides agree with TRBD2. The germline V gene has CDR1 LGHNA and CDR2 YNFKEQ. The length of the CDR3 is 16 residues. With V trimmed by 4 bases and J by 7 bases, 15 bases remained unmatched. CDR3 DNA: TGTGCCAGCAGCCCCGGGAGAGCGGGAGTAAGTAATGAGCAGTACTTC. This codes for CASSPGRAGVSNEQYF.

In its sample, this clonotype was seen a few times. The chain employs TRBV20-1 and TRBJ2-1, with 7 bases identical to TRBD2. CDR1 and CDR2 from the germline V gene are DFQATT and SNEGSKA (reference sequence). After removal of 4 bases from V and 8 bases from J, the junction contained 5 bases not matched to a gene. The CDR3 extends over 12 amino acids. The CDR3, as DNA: TGCAGTGCTAATCCTAGCGGCCATGAGCAGTTCTTC. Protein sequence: CSANPSGHEQFF.

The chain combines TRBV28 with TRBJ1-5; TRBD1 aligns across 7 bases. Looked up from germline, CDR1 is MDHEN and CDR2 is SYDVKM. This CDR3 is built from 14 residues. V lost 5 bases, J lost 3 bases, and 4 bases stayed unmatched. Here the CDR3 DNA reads TGTGCCAGCAGTAGTCAGGGGGACAATCAGCCCCAGCATTTT. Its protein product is CASSSQGDNQPQHF. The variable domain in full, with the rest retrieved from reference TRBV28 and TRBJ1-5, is DVKVTQSSRYLVKRTGEKVFLECVQDMDHENMFWYRQDPGLGLRLIYFSYDVKMKEKGDIPEGYSVSREKKERFSLILESASTNQTSMYLCASSSQGDNQPQHFGDGTRLSIL.

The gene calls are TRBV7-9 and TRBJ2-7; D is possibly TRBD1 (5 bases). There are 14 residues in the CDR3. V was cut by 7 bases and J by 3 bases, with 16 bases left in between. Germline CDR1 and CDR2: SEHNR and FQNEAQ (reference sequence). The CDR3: CASTPQGGLYEQYF. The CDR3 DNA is TGTGCCAGCACCCCGCAGGGTGGTCTCTACGAGCAGTACTTC.

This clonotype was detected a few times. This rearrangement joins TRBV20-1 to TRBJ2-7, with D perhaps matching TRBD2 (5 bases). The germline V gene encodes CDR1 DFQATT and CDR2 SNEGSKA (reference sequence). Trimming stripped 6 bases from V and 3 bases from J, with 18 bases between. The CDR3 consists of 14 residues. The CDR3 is CSAIGLLSGYEQYF. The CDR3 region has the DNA TGCAGTGCCATCGGACTTCTCTCTGGCTACGAGCAGTACTTC.

DNA of the CDR3: TGCAGCGTTCGCTCAGGAGGGATATCGAGCTCCTACGAGCAGTACTTC. This gives the protein CSVRSGGISSSYEQYF. The chain uses TRBV29-1 and TRBJ2-7; tentative D call: TRBD2 (6 bases). This CDR3 comprises 16 residues. Looked up from germline, CDR1 is SQVTM and CDR2 is ANQGSEA. V lost 5 bases, J lost 0 bases, and 20 bases lay in between.

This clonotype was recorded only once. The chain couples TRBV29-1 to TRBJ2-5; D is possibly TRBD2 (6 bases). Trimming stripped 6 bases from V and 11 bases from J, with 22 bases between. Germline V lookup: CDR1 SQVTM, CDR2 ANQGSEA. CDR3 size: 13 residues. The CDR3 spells CSVTRLGSNEQYF. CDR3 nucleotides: TGCAGCGTGACTAGACTCGGGTCCAATGAGCAGTACTTC.

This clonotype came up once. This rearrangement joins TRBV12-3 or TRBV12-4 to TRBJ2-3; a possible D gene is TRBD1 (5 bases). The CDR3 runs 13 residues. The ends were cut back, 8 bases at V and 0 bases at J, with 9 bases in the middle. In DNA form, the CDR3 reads TGTGCCAGCGGACAACAGAGCACAGATACGCAGTATTTT. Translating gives CASGQQSTDTQYF.

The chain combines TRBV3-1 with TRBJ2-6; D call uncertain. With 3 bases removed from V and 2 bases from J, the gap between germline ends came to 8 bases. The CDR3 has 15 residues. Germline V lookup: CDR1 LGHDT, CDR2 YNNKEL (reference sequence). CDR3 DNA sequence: TGTGCCAGCAGCCAGATTGAAACTGGGGCCAACGTCCTGACTTTC. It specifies CASSQIETGANVLTF.

Here the CDR3 DNA reads TGTGCCAGCAGCGGGACAGGGGCCTACACAGATACGCAGTATTTT. Its translation: CASSGTGAYTDTQYF. This rearrangement joins TRBV5-6 to TRBJ2-3; 10 bases match TRBD1. The CDR3 runs 15 residues. Germline V CDR1 and CDR2: SGHDT, YYEEEE. With V trimmed by 4 bases and J by 2 bases, 4 bases remained unmatched.